The 15 T cell receptor beta chains below all came from one sample that was sequenced in a study of Ad26.COV2.S vaccination and SARS-CoV-2 variants. Treatment denoted: roughly 19 received Ad26.COV2.S at low or high dose, single or two shots; about 5 received placebo; per-sample allocation not given. All samples were drawn on day 63, counting from the first vaccine or placebo injection. Data came from immunoSEQ multiplex PCR; TCRdb stores just in-frame clones and leaves some out. There are 330,000 or so clones in the sample; roughly 90% occur only once, and about 5% lies in the top ten. Sequenced material: peripheral blood, taken in a trial of Ad26.COV2.S vaccine versus placebo. Every receptor here comes from a person between 18 and 65 years old who received the Ad26.COV2.S COVID-19 vaccine or a placebo.

This sequence joins TRBV6-6 and TRBJ1-1; 7 nucleotides line up with TRBD1. The germline V gene encodes CDR1 MNHNY and CDR2 SVGAGI (reference sequence). The CDR3 loop spans 12 amino acids. The J segment lost 4 bases and the V segment lost 6 bases, leaving 2 bases of the junction unmatched. The CDR3 loop reads CASRTGITEAFF. In DNA, the CDR3 is TGTGCCAGCAGGACAGGGATCACTGAAGCTTTCTTT.

The rearrangement uses TRBV3-1 (or the pseudogene TRBV3-2) and TRBJ1-2; the D gene is possibly TRBD1 (5 bases). Looked up from germline, CDR1 is LGHDT and CDR2 is YNNKEL (reference sequence). The length of the CDR3 is 15 residues. V was cut by 2 bases and J by 5 bases, with 15 bases left in between. The CDR3 protein is CASSQRGSVHYGYTF. For the CDR3, the DNA is TGTGCCAGCAGCCAACGGGGCTCGGTTCATTATGGCTACACCTTC.

The CDR3 DNA reads as TGTGCCAGCAGCCAAGACGTCAAGGGCACTGAAGCTTTCTTT. Protein sequence: CASSQDVKGTEAFF. The V and J genes are TRBV14 and TRBJ1-1; D gene ambiguous. The germline V gene encodes CDR1 SGHDN and CDR2 FVKESK. The CDR3 covers 14 residues. Trimming cost V 0 bases and J 4 bases, with 9 bases left between them.

The rearrangement joins TRBV3-1 (or the pseudogene TRBV3-2) to TRBJ2-7; 8 nucleotides agree with TRBD1. Germline V gene data show CDR1 as LGHDT and CDR2 as YNNKEL (reference sequence). CDR3 size: 15 residues. V lost 4 bases to trimming and J lost 3 bases; unmatched junction nucleotides: 8. The CDR3: CASSPWDRSRYEQYF. In DNA form, the CDR3 reads TGTGCCAGCAGCCCATGGGACAGGAGTCGCTACGAGCAGTACTTC.

In nucleotides, the CDR3 is TGTGCCAGTAGTATCCCCGGACAGGGGGACACTGAAGCTTTCTTT. Translation gives CASSIPGQGDTEAFF. The rearrangement links TRBV19 to TRBJ1-1; TRBD1 matches 10 bases. The junction had 4 bases not matched to a gene; V was cut back by 3 bases and J by 3 bases. There are 15 residues in the CDR3. The germline CDR1 and CDR2 sequences are LNHDA and SQIVND (reference sequence). Filled out from reference TRBV19 and TRBJ1-1, the complete variable domain reads DGGITQSPKYLFRKEGQNVTLSCEQNLNHDAMYWYRQDPGQGLRLIYYSQIVNDFQKGDIAEGYSVSREKKESFPLTVTSAQKNPTAFYLCASSIPGQGDTEAFFGQGTRLTVV.

The chain links TRBV7-6 to TRBJ1-4; D gene ambiguous. CDR3 length: 14 amino acids. Germline assignment: CDR1 SGHVS and CDR2 FNYEAQ. Trimming left V 4 bases short and J 0 bases short, with 6 bases between. The CDR3 spells CASSSDATNEKLFF. The CDR3, as DNA: TGTGCCAGCAGCTCAGATGCAACTAATGAAAAACTGTTTTTT.

The chain is built from TRBV7-2 and TRBJ2-2, with D perhaps TRBD1 (6 bases). Germline assignment: CDR1 SGHTA and CDR2 FQGNSA. Deletions cut 3 bases from V and 6 bases from J, with 14 bases between. The CDR3 has 15 residues. For the CDR3, the DNA is TGTGCCAGCAGCTTGTTCAGGGGAATGGCCGGGGAGCTGTTTTTT. Protein sequence: CASSLFRGMAGELFF. Filled out from reference TRBV7-2 and TRBJ2-2, the complete variable domain reads GAGVSQSPSNKVTEKGKDVELRCDPISGHTALYWYRQSLGQGLEFLIYFQGNSAPDKSGLPSDRFSAERTGGSVSTLTIQRTQQEDSAVYLCASSLFRGMAGELFFGEGSRLTVL.

The J gene is TRBJ1-2, the V gene TRBV25-1; D uncertain. Trimming removed 1 base from V and 5 bases from J, with 14 bases in between. Looked up from germline, CDR1 is MGHDK and CDR2 is SYGVNS. The CDR3 has 15 residues. The CDR3 nucleotides are TGTGCCAGCAGTGAATTTCAGGAGGCCCCTTATGGCTACACCTTC. Translation gives CASSEFQEAPYGYTF.

V and J are TRBV5-6 and TRBJ1-1; D is undetermined. The germline V gene encodes CDR1 SGHDT and CDR2 YYEEEE. V was shortened by 1 base and J by 6 bases, with 19 bases between the two germline ends. The CDR3 loop spans 16 amino acids. For the CDR3, the DNA is TGTGCCAGCAGCTTGCCCGATATGGCTTGGAGCGCTGAAGCTTTCTTT. Its translation: CASSLPDMAWSAEAFF.

The chain links TRBV2 to TRBJ2-1; TRBD2 matches at 7 bases. V lost 2 bases to trimming and J lost 3 bases; unmatched junction nucleotides: 7. Germline CDR1 and CDR2: SNHLY and FYNNEI. The CDR3 totals 16 residues. The CDR3 here is CASSEKGTKLYNEQFF. CDR3 DNA: TGTGCCAGCAGTGAAAAAGGGACTAAACTCTACAATGAGCAGTTCTTC.

The chain carries TRBV7-7 and TRBJ2-3, with D perhaps TRBD2 (6 bases). The CDR3 loop spans 15 amino acids. Germline V gene data show CDR1 as SSHAT and CDR2 as FNYEAQ (reference sequence). With 2 bases removed from V and 0 bases from J, the gap between germline ends came to 9 bases. The CDR3: CASSLSGFSTDTQYF. The CDR3 DNA follows: TGTGCCAGCAGCTTAAGCGGGTTTAGCACAGATACGCAGTATTTT.

V and J are TRBV6-5 and TRBJ1-1; unclear D gene. The CDR3 is 12 residues long. V was cut by 6 bases and J by 11 bases, with 16 bases left in between. Germline V gives CDR1 MNHEY, CDR2 SVGAGI. The CDR3 nucleotides read TGTGCCAGCAGAAACGCCCGGGAGGTGGCTTTCTTT. It encodes CASRNAREVAFF.

The chain joins TRBV6-1 to TRBJ1-2; D is undetermined. The CDR3 runs to 12 residues. Germline V CDR1 and CDR2: MNHNS, SASEGT. The ends were cut back, 3 bases at V and 5 bases at J, with 7 bases in the middle. CDR3 nucleotide sequence: TGTGCCAGCAGTGACATTGGTTATGGCTACACCTTC. This encodes CASSDIGYGYTF.

The V call is TRBV4-3, the J call TRBJ2-7; TRBD2 might be the D (5 bases). The CDR3 extends over 16 amino acids. Germline loops: CDR1 LGHNA, CDR2 YSLEER. Trimming cost V 1 base and J 3 bases, with 16 bases left between them. The CDR3 nucleotides are TGCGCCAGCAGCCAAGGTGAACGAGAGCGGTACTACGAGCAGTACTTC. Its protein is CASSQGERERYYEQYF.

The sample holds one count of this clone. The V and J genes are TRBV4-3 and TRBJ2-1; 8 bases are a match to TRBD2. The CDR3 totals 16 residues. With 1 base clipped from V and 2 bases from J, the junction kept 4 bases outside the gene matches. Germline CDR1 is LGHNA and CDR2 is YSLEER. The DNA for the CDR3 is TGCGCCAGCAGCCAAGGCGGGGGGCTAACCTACAATGAGCAGTTCTTC. Its translation: CASSQGGGLTYNEQFF.